This T cell receptor beta chain comes out of a study of shared clonotypes between healthy human individuals. Study observations and caveats: Non-shared clonotypes had lower generation probabilities than those shared by all four donors.

About this clone: Antigen unknown.

Several immunoSEQ 96-well plates shared each subset's DNA, each plate a replicate. Each PCR replicate from the sorted subsets contained 150 to 250 ng DNA, which is some 30,000 T cell genomes. Generated by immunoSEQ multiplex PCR, the TCRdb table keeps only in-frame clones and is missing some. The repertoire includes approximately 1.5 million clones, approximately 98.5% of them detected once, and under 0.45% sits in the top ten. All donors qualified as healthy HIV-negative adults and had experienced no recent acute infections or vaccinations. CDR1 is SGHNT, CDR2 YYREEE, per germline (reference sequence). The CDR3 is made up of 19 amino acids. The junction had 15 bases not matched to a gene; V was cut back by 4 bases and J by 8 bases.

V and J are TRBV5-4 and TRBJ2-1; 16 bases map to TRBD2. The clonotype comes from a man aged 25 to 40 in good health. The specimen sequenced was naive CD4+ T cells sorted from blood. Stated subset: CD45RA+ positively selected. In nucleotides, the CDR3 is TGTGCCAGCAGCCCGGGGGGACTAGCGGGAGGGCGTATGGCTGATGAGCAGTTCTTC. Translating it yields CASSPGGLAGGRMADEQFF.